The source of this TCR beta chain is a study of cytomegalovirus exposure and HLA in healthy donors. About the research overall: Around 80 million unique TCRs from HLA-typed donors were held in an early data release. Study-wide points: Some V segments, TRBV6-2 and TRBV6-3 among them, were indistinguishable and were therefore excluded.

Primers included in the PCR were 60 Vbeta and 13 Jbeta primers. Sequenced by immunoSEQ multiplex PCR; TCRdb stores in-frame clones only, minus some. The sample gives about 110,000 clones, approximately 80% of which show up once; over 20% is in the top ten. Germline V gene lookup returns CDR1 MNHNY and CDR2 SVGAGI (reference sequence). V lost 2 bases and J lost 9, with 8 bases in between. CDR3 length: 12 amino acids. For this clone: Its antigen is not known.

The sequenced material came from PBMCs. The receptor comes from a man aged 25 to 45 in good health and CMV-seropositive. This chain links TRBV6-6 with TRBJ2-1; D not certain. Here the CDR3 reads CASSYTEVEQFF. Written as DNA, the CDR3 is TGTGCCAGCAGTTACACCGAGGTTGAGCAGTTCTTC.